This TCR beta chain was documented in a study of blood T cell repertoires in COVID-19. The wider study: Sites in the United States, Italy and Spain provided acute and convalescent COVID-19 samples. PBMCs, B-cell-depleted T cells, or T cells were the source of the cDNA or gDNA that made up the material.

Original processing notes: The assay estimated nucleated cells by amplifying reference gene primers. Using immunoSEQ multiplex PCR, the repertoire was profiled, and TCRdb retains in-frame clones only, with some absent. V and J calls plus clone size are reproduced from that table; the DNA served to infer D and trimming. This table holds about 38,000 clones, around four fifths found once. The ends were cut back, 7 bases at V and 2 bases at J, with 9 bases in the middle. Germline-derived CDR1 and CDR2 are MDHEN and SYDVKM. CDR3 size: 13 residues. This chain connects TRBV28 to TRBJ1-5, with D unresolved. Sequencing was done on a sample of peripheral blood. This TCR was recovered from a man aged 45-65 years with active COVID-19. For the CDR3, the DNA is TGTGCCAGCACCCTACCCCGCAATCAGCCCCAGCATTTT. As protein: CASTLPRNQPQHF.